The rows below give T cell receptor beta chains drawn from one sample of a study of Ad26.COV2.S vaccination and SARS-CoV-2 variants. Using immunoSEQ multiplex PCR, the repertoire was profiled, and TCRdb retains in-frame clones only, with some absent. The table lists about half a million clones, about nine tenths of them singletons. This specimen consisted of peripheral blood, obtained in a trial of Ad26.COV2.S vaccine versus placebo. The source of these receptors is a person aged 18-60 years who received the Ad26.COV2.S COVID-19 vaccine or a placebo. Each CDR3 is given with its conserved first and last residue. D genes are given only for firm matches. Clone size is given for some rows only: seen once, a few or many times, or a class if the clone is expanded.

clone_size d_call cdr3_length j_call v_call cdr3_nt cdr3_aa
- - 15 TRBJ2-3 TRBV7-9 TGTGCCAGCTCGGTTGGGGGTACTAGCACAGATACGCAGTATTTT CASSVGGTSTDTQYF
- - 15 TRBJ2-2 TRBV7-6 TGTGCCAGCAGCTTACTGGCGGAGAACACCGGGGAGCTGTTTTTT CASSLLAENTGELFF
- - 15 TRBJ2-3 TRBV2 TGTGCCAGCAGTGAGAGAGCGGGTAGCACAGATACGCAGTATTTT CASSERAGSTDTQYF
- - 14 TRBJ2-3 TRBV6-5 TGTGCCAGCAGCCCACGGGCGGACACAGATACGCAGTATTTT CASSPRADTDTQYF
- - 14 TRBJ2-7 TRBV7-9 TGTGCCAGCAGCTTAGTGGGGGACACCCCCGAGCAGTACTTC CASSLVGDTPEQYF
- TRBD2 17 TRBJ2-5 TRBV12-5 TGTGCTAGTGCCCCAAGCGGGGGGAGCTTCGTTGGGGAGACCCAGTACTTC CASAPSGGSFVGETQYF
- - 19 TRBJ2-6 TRBV4-1 TGCGCCAGCAGCACCCCCTTTCCGGTACTAGCTTCTGGGGCCAACGTCCTGACTTTC CASSTPFPVLASGANVLTF
- - 12 TRBJ1-5 TRBV28 TGTGCCAGCAGCGCTCGGGATCAGCCCCAGCATTTT CASSARDQPQHF
- - 14 TRBJ2-7 TRBV28 TGTGCCAGCAGTTTACGGTGGGAGTCTGGCGAGCAGTACTTC CASSLRWESGEQYF
- - 15 TRBJ2-2 TRBV7-9 TGTGCCAGCAGCTTAGTCGGCACCAACACCGGGGAGCTGTTTTTT CASSLVGTNTGELFF
once - 14 TRBJ2-2 TRBV11-3 TGTGCCAGCAGCTTCACCGCGAACACCGGGGAGCTGTTTTTT CASSFTANTGELFF
- - 16 TRBJ1-6 TRBV2 TGTGCCAGCAGTGAAGAGAGGGGGACCTGGCGTTCACCCCTCCACTTT CASSEERGTWRSPLHF
- - 11 TRBJ1-1 TRBV7-9 TGTGCCAGCAGCTTAACTGGTGAAGCTTTCTTT CASSLTGEAFF
- - 17 TRBJ1-2 TRBV4-2 TGTGCCAGCAGCCAAGGGGCAGGGCGTGTGGATTCCTATGGCTACACCTTC CASSQGAGRVDSYGYTF
- - 16 TRBJ1-4 TRBV6-5 TGTGCCAGCAGTTACCACGGCGGGAGAACTAATGAAAAACTGTTTTTT CASSYHGGRTNEKLFF
- - 17 TRBJ2-5 TRBV7-7 TGTGCTAGCAGCTTATTAGGTGTTTCAGGGGAGGTGGAGACCCAGTACTTC CASSLLGVSGEVETQYF
- - 12 TRBJ2-2 TRBV28 TGTGCCAGCAGACAAACCCCTAGGGAGCTGTTTTTT CASRQTPRELFF
- TRBD1 15 TRBJ1-1 TRBV18 TGTGCCAGCTCACCACGAGACAGGGGGAGCCCTGAAGCTTTCTTT CASSPRDRGSPEAFF
- - 17 TRBJ2-1 TRBV25-1 TGTGCCAGCAGTGACGGCTTCACTGCGGACTCCTACAATGAGCAGTTCTTC CASSDGFTADSYNEQFF
- - 12 TRBJ1-1 TRBV11-1 TGTGCCAGCAGCTTACACCAGGGAAGGGCTTTCTTT CASSLHQGRAFF
- TRBD2 19 TRBJ2-1 TRBV19 TGTGCCAGTAGTATAGATCTATCCGGGAGAGCGGGATCAGTGGGTGAGCAGTTCTTC CASSIDLSGRAGSVGEQFF
- - 14 TRBJ2-3 TRBV5-1 TGCGCCAGCAGCCTAGTCGTTAGCACAGATACGCAGTATTTT CASSLVVSTDTQYF
few - 13 TRBJ2-2 TRBV18 TGTGCCAGCTCACCAGAGGGTACCGGGGAGCTGTTTTTT CASSPEGTGELFF
- - 14 TRBJ2-2 TRBV7-8 TGTGCCAGCAGCTTAAGGACTACAACCGGGGAGCTGTTTTTT CASSLRTTTGELFF
- TRBD1 16 TRBJ2-1 TRBV18 TGTGCCAGCTCACCACCACAGGGGGTGGGCTACAATGAGCAGTTCTTC CASSPPQGVGYNEQFF
- - 18 TRBJ2-3 TRBV28 TGTGCCAGCACCACGAGGGGGTTAGCGACCTTGGGGACAGATACGCAGTATTTT CASTTRGLATLGTDTQYF
- - 16 TRBJ1-4 TRBV19 TGTGCCAGTAGTATAGATCGAAGCCGGGGTAGAGAAAAACTGTTTTTT CASSIDRSRGREKLFF
- TRBD2 13 TRBJ2-1 TRBV19 TGTGCTATTAGCGGGAGACCCTACAATGAGCAGTTCTTC CAISGRPYNEQFF
- - 14 TRBJ1-1 TRBV3-1/TRBV3-2 TGTGCCAGCAGCCAAGATCAGGGAAGTACTGAAGCTTTCTTT CASSQDQGSTEAFF
- TRBD1 15 TRBJ1-4 TRBV28 TGTGCCAGCAGTTTTACAGGGGCGAGGGATGAAAAACTGTTTTTT CASSFTGARDEKLFF
- - 12 TRBJ1-3 TRBV2 TGTGCCAGCAGTGAAAGTTCGGACACCATATATTTT CASSESSDTIYF
- TRBD1 17 TRBJ2-6 TRBV7-9 TGTGCCAGCAGCCCACGGACAGGGGCCACTGGGGCCAACGTCCTGACTTTC CASSPRTGATGANVLTF
once - 15 TRBJ1-1 TRBV6-2/TRBV6-3 TGTGCCAGCAGTTACTCGCCCCCTCCGGACACTGAAGCTTTCTTT CASSYSPPPDTEAFF
- - 16 TRBJ2-2 TRBV5-1 TGCGCCAGCAGCTGGGAGGGACAGGTGAACACCGGGGAGCTGTTTTTT CASSWEGQVNTGELFF
- - 16 TRBJ2-3 TRBV2 TGTGCCAGCAGCGGGGGGACAGGAGGGGGCACAGATACGCAGTATTTT CASSGGTGGGTDTQYF
- - 12 TRBJ1-2 TRBV30 TGTGCCTGGAGGGCGGATAACTATGGCTACACCTTC CAWRADNYGYTF
- TRBD2 17 TRBJ2-3 TRBV5-6 TGTGCCAGCAGCTTACCAGCGGGGCCAATATCCACAGATACGCAGTATTTT CASSLPAGPISTDTQYF
- - 11 TRBJ2-3 TRBV20-1 TGCAGTGCTACTGGGACAGATACGCAGTATTTT CSATGTDTQYF
- - 12 TRBJ2-1 TRBV28 TGTGCCAGCAGTTTCTGGGTCCGAGAGCAGTTCTTC CASSFWVREQFF
- - 14 TRBJ1-5 TRBV27 TGTGCCAGCAGCCCGAATTATAGCAATCAGCCCCAGCATTTT CASSPNYSNQPQHF